A selection of T cell receptor beta chains follows, all from one sample in a study of cytomegalovirus exposure and HLA in healthy donors. Profiled with immunoSEQ multiplex PCR; TCRdb holds only in-frame clones, not every one. This table has about 200,000 clones, about 81% appearing once. Material: PBMCs. The origin of the receptors is a young woman in good health and CMV-seronegative. The CDR3 runs from the conserved cysteine through the conserved F or W. A D gene is named only where the DNA matches it firmly. Clone size is shown for a subset of rows, as once, few, many or a class of expanded clone.

TRBJ2-7,.,TRBV30,few,TGTGCCTGGAGTGCATTCAGGGGGGACGAGCAGTACTTC,CAWSAFRGDEQYF
TRBJ1-4,.,TRBV6-7,.,TGTGCCAGCAGTTACTCGATGAGGGACAAAACTCCGTGGACTAATGAAAAACTGTTTTTT,CASSYSMRDKTPWTNEKLFF
TRBJ2-2,TRBD2,TRBV9,.,TGTGCCAGCAGCGATACGGGGGGGCCTAGCGGGGAGCTGTTTTTT,CASSDTGGPSGELFF
TRBJ1-1,.,TRBV5-1,few,TGCGCCAGCAGCTCGGTCGGTCACACTGAAGCTTTCTTT,CASSSVGHTEAFF
TRBJ1-5,.,TRBV19,.,TGTGCCTCGGGAGGGGGCAATCAGCCCCAGCATTTT,CASGGGNQPQHF
TRBJ1-5,TRBD1,TRBV29-1,.,TGCAGCGTTGGGACAGGGCTGGGCCAGCCCCAGCATTTT,CSVGTGLGQPQHF
TRBJ1-1,.,TRBV28,once,TGTGCCAGCAGTTCTACCCCAGGGCCAATGAACACTGAAGCTTTCTTT,CASSSTPGPMNTEAFF
TRBJ2-3,.,TRBV7-9,.,TGTGCCAGCACCCCGGGGGATACGCAGTATTTT,CASTPGDTQYF
TRBJ2-1,TRBD2,TRBV10-3,.,TGTGCCATCAGTGTTTCTAGCGGGGGGGCCGGTGATGAGCAGTTCTTC,CAISVSSGGAGDEQFF
TRBJ2-5,.,TRBV11-2,.,TGTGCCAGCAGCTTAGGCACAGCTCAAGAGACCCAGTACTTC,CASSLGTAQETQYF
TRBJ1-2,.,TRBV18,.,TGTGCCAGCTCTCAAACAGGGATTTCCTACTATGGCTACACCTTC,CASSQTGISYYGYTF
TRBJ2-7,TRBD1,TRBV6-1,.,TGTGCCAGCGATCGGGACAGGGTCCCCTACGAGCAGTACTTC,CASDRDRVPYEQYF
TRBJ1-6,TRBD1,TRBV28,once,TGTGCCAGCAGGATGGGACAGGGCGGTTCACCCCTCCACTTT,CASRMGQGGSPLHF
TRBJ2-3,.,TRBV25-1,.,TGTGCCAGCAGTGAGGCGGAGGCGACAGATACGCAGTATTTT,CASSEAEATDTQYF
TRBJ1-1,.,TRBV20-1,.,TGCAGTATGACAGGTCACACTGAAGCTTTCTTT,CSMTGHTEAFF
TRBJ1-3,.,TRBV25-1,.,TGTGCCAGCAGAAAAACAGGAACCTCTGGAAACACCATATATTTT,CASRKTGTSGNTIYF
TRBJ1-2,TRBD1,TRBV15,few,TGTGCCACCAGCAGAGCCGGGACAGAAAACTATGGCTACACCTTC,CATSRAGTENYGYTF
TRBJ2-1,.,TRBV28,.,TGTGCCAGCAGCCGGGTGAGGGCCCTGGGCAATGAGCAGTTCTTC,CASSRVRALGNEQFF
TRBJ1-5,.,TRBV18,.,TGTGCCAGCTCTCTGAGCCCTAATCAGCCCCAGCATTTT,CASSLSPNQPQHF
TRBJ2-1,.,TRBV7-2,few,TGTGCCAGCAGCTTCTTCGGACTTAATGAGCAGTTCTTC,CASSFFGLNEQFF
TRBJ1-2,.,TRBV5-1,.,TGCGCCAGCAGCCGAACCGGGGGATCGAACTATGGCTACACCTTC,CASSRTGGSNYGYTF
TRBJ2-1,TRBD1,TRBV19,.,TGTGCCAGTAGTACGGGGACAGTTTACAATGAGCAGTTCTTC,CASSTGTVYNEQFF
TRBJ1-2,.,TRBV28,.,TGTGCCAGCAGTTTGGGGCAGTACGGCTACACCTTC,CASSLGQYGYTF
TRBJ1-5,TRBD1,TRBV6-6,.,TGTGCCAGCAGTTACGGACAGGGGAATAGCAATCAGCCCCAGCATTTT,CASSYGQGNSNQPQHF
TRBJ1-5,.,TRBV6-5,.,TGTGCCACCGGAGGGACCTCCGCAACCAGCCCCCAGCATTTT,CATGGTSATSPQHF
TRBJ2-1,.,TRBV27,.,TGTGCCAGCAGTCAGGGGCTGCGGTTTGGGAGTGAGCAGTTCTTC,CASSQGLRFGSEQFF
TRBJ2-5,TRBD2,TRBV15,.,TGTGCCACCAGCGGGAGGGCCACTGCGAGGGGGACCCAGTACTTC,CATSGRATARGTQYF
TRBJ2-1,.,TRBV5-1,many,TGCGCCAGCAGCTTGGGCCCGGGCAATGAGCAGTTCTTC,CASSLGPGNEQFF
TRBJ1-2,TRBD1,TRBV28,few,TGTGCCAGCACTACGACAGGGTTTGACTATGGCTACACCTTC,CASTTTGFDYGYTF
TRBJ2-7,TRBD1,TRBV5-5,.,TGTGCCAGCAGCCTGCCCGGGACAGGGGGTTCCGAGCAGTACTTC,CASSLPGTGGSEQYF
TRBJ1-6,.,TRBV7-2,.,TGTGCCAGCAGCGGTTCAGGTCCGCATAATTCACCCCTCCACTTT,CASSGSGPHNSPLHF
TRBJ2-3,.,TRBV7-7,.,TGTGCCAGCAGCTTAGCGGGAGGCTTCACAGATACGCAGTATTTT,CASSLAGGFTDTQYF
TRBJ2-2,.,TRBV5-1,few,TGCGCCAGCAGCTTGGCCTGGGGAGGCGACGGGGAGCTGTTTTTT,CASSLAWGGDGELFF
TRBJ2-7,TRBD2,TRBV5-4,.,TGTGCCAGCAGCCTGGCAGGGGGGACTAGCGTTTACGAGCAGTACTTC,CASSLAGGTSVYEQYF
TRBJ2-3,TRBD1,TRBV11-3,.,TGTGCCAGCAGCTTAGGACAGGGGAGGACAGATACGCAGTATTTT,CASSLGQGRTDTQYF
TRBJ2-5,.,TRBV10-2,.,TGCGCCAGCAGTGACCGAGCGGGCCTACAAGAGACCCAGTACTTC,CASSDRAGLQETQYF
TRBJ2-3,TRBD2,TRBV29-1,.,TGCAGCGGAGGACTAGCGGGAGACACGCAGTATTTT,CSGGLAGDTQYF
TRBJ1-4,.,TRBV5-1,.,TGCGCCAGCAGCTTGCGGGAGGGATATGAAAAACTGTTTTTT,CASSLREGYEKLFF
TRBJ2-1,TRBD1,TRBV19,.,TGTGCCAGTAGTATAGAGGGCGTGTGGACAGGGGGACACAATGAGCAGTTCTTC,CASSIEGVWTGGHNEQFF
TRBJ2-7,TRBD2,TRBV10-3,.,TGTGCCATCAGTGAACTGGGACTAGCGGGAGGGAACGAGCAGTACTTC,CAISELGLAGGNEQYF
TRBJ1-2,TRBD1,TRBV28,.,TGTGCCAGCGTAGGGGGCTTATTGATAGACTATGGCTACACCTTC,CASVGGLLIDYGYTF
TRBJ1-6,.,TRBV18,.,TGTGCCAGCTCACCTGTCATCGAGAGCTCCTATAATTCACCCCTCCACTTT,CASSPVIESSYNSPLHF
TRBJ1-4,.,TRBV7-9,.,TGTGCCAGCAGCCCGTGGAGAGGGTTGGCTGAAAAACTGTTTTTT,CASSPWRGLAEKLFF
TRBJ1-5,TRBD1,TRBV18,.,TGTGCCAGCTCACGGGGACAGAGTAATCAGCCCCAGCATTTT,CASSRGQSNQPQHF
TRBJ2-5,TRBD2,TRBV4-1,.,TGCGCCAGCAGCCTCCGGGGGGGTGAAGAGACCCAGTACTTC,CASSLRGGEETQYF
TRBJ1-2,TRBD1,TRBV19,.,TGTGCCAGTAAATTGTCCGGGACAGGGTACTATGGCTACACCTTC,CASKLSGTGYYGYTF
TRBJ2-1,TRBD2,TRBV19,once,TGTGCCAGTAGTCAAACTAGCGGGGATCACACCTACAATGAGCAGTTCTTC,CASSQTSGDHTYNEQFF
TRBJ2-1,TRBD2,TRBV18,.,TGTGCCAGCTCACCAGGGGGAGGGTATTCCTACAATGAGCAGTTCTTC,CASSPGGGYSYNEQFF